The present T cell receptor (beta chain) was sequenced within a study of T cell changes during pregnancy in multiple sclerosis. Sequencing was performed with immunoSEQ multiplex PCR; in TCRdb, only in-frame clones are kept and a portion is missing. The data hold more than 100,000 clones, with 85% to 95% observed a single time. The CDR3 extends over 15 amino acids. V lost 6 bases, J lost 3 bases, and 8 bases stayed unmatched. The germline gives CDR1 MDHEN, CDR2 SYDVKM. This chain joins TRBV28 and TRBJ2-7; 10 bases line up with TRBD1. The starting material was peripheral blood, obtained after pregnancy. This TCR was recovered from a female donor with multiple sclerosis, enrolled in a pregnancy study. CDR3 amino acids: CASRPLGQGIYEQYF. Here the CDR3 DNA reads TGTGCCAGCAGACCCTTGGGACAGGGGATCTACGAGCAGTACTTC.